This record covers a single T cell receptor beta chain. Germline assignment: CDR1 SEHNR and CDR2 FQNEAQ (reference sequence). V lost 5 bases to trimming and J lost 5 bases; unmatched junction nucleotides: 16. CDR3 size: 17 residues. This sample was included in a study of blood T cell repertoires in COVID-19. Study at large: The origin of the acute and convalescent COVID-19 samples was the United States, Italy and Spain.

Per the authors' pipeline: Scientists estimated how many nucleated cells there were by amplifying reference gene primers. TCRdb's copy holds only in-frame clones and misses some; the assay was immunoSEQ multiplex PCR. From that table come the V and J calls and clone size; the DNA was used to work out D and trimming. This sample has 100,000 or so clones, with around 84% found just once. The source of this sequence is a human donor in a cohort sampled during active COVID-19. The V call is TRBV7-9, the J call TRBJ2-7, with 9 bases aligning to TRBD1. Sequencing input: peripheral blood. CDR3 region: CASSQKQGARRGDEQYF. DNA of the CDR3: TGTGCCAGCAGCCAAAAACAGGGGGCGCGAAGGGGAGACGAGCAGTACTTC. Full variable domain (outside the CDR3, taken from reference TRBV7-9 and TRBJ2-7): DTGVSQNPRHKITKRGQNVTFRCDPISEHNRLYWYRQTLGQGPEFLTYFQNEAQLEKSRLLSDRFSAERPKGSFSTLEIQRTEQGDSAMYLCASSQKQGARRGDEQYFGPGTRLTVT.